This T cell receptor beta chain was profiled in a study of technical replicates of blood from four donors. Repertoires were generated with immunoSEQ multiplex PCR, while TCRdb's copy carries only in-frame clones and drops some. Of tens of thousands of clones in the sample, around 94% were seen once. The sequencing input was T cells isolated from PBMCs. The TCR was taken from a human donor in good health.

CDR3 region: CASSRPLAGGYSRTKNIQYF. CDR3 in DNA: TGTGCCAGCAGTCGTCCTTTAGCGGGAGGGTACTCTCGGACCAAAAACATTCAGTACTTC. This chain joins TRBV28 and TRBJ2-4; TRBD2 agrees at 11 bases. Germline V lookup: CDR1 MDHEN, CDR2 SYDVKM. V gave up 5 bases and J gave up 2 bases; unmatched junction bases: 17. The CDR3 has 20 amino acids.